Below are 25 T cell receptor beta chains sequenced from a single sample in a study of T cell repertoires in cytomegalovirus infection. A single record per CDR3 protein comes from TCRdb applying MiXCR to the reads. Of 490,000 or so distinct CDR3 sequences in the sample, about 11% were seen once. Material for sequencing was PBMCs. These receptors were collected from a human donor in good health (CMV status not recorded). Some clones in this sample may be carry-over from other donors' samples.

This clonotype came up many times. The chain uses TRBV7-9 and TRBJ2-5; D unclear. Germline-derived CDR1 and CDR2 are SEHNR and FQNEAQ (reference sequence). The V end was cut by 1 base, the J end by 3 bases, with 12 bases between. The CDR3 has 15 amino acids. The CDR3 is CASSLDPVKKETQYF. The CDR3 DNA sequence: TGTGCCAGCAGCTTAGATCCAGTTAAAAAAGAGACCCAGTACTTC.

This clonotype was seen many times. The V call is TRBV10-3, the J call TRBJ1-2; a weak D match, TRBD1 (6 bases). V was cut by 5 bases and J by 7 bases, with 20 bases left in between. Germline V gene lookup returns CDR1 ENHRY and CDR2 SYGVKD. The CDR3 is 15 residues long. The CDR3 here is CAISNSQGVVSGYTF. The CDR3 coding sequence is TGTGCCATCAGTAACTCACAGGGTGTAGTCTCTGGCTACACCTTC.

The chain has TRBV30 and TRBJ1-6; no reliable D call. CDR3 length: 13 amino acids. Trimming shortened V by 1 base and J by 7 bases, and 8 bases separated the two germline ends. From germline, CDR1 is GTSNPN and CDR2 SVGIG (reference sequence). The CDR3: CAWSGGVNSPLHF. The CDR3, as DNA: TGTGCCTGGAGTGGGGGTGTGAATTCACCCCTCCACTTT.

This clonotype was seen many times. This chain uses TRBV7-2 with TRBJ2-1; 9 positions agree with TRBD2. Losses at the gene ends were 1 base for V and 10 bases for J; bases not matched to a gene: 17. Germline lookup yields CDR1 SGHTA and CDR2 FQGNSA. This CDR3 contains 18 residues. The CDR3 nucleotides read TGTGCCAGCAGCTTAGGTTTCGGTACGGGCGGGGGGGCCGGGGAGCAGTTCTTC. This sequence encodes CASSLGFGTGGGAGEQFF.

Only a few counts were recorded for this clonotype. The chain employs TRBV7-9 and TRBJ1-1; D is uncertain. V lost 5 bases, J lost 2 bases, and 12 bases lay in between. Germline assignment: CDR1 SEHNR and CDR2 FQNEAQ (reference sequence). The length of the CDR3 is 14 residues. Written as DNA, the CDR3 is TGTGCCAGCAGCGTCACCTACTTCAACACTGAAGCTTTCTTT. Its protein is CASSVTYFNTEAFF.

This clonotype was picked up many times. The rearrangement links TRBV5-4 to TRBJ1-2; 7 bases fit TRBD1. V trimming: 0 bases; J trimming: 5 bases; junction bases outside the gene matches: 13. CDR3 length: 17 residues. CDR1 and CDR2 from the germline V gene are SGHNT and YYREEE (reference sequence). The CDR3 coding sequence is TGTGCCAGCAGCTTGGCCGCCGGCCGGGACAGCACATATGGCTACACCTTC. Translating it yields CASSLAAGRDSTYGYTF.

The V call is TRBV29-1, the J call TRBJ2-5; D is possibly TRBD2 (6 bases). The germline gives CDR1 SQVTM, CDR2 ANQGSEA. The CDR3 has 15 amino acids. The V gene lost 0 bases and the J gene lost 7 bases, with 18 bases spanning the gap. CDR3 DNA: TGCAGCGTTGAAGATCTTTACGCCAACGGGGGGACCCAGTACTTC. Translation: CSVEDLYANGGTQYF. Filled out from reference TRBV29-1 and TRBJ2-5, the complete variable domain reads SAVISQKPSRDICQRGTSLTIQCQVDSQVTMMFWYRQQPGQSLTLIATANQGSEATYESGFVIDKFPISRPNLTFSTLTVSNMSPEDSSIYLCSVEDLYANGGTQYFGPGTRLLVL.

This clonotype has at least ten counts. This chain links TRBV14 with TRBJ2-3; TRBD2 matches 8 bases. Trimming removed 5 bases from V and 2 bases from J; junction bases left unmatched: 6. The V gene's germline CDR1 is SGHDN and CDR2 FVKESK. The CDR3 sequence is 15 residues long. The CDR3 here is CASSITGGTTDTQYF. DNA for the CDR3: TGTGCCAGCAGCATAACGGGGGGGACCACAGATACGCAGTATTTT.

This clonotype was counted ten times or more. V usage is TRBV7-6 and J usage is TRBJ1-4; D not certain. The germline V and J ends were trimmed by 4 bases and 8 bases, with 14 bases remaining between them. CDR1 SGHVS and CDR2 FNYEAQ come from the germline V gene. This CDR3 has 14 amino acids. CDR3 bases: TGTGCCAGCAGCTCCCGGGCACCGGAAGAAAAACTGTTTTTT. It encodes CASSSRAPEEKLFF. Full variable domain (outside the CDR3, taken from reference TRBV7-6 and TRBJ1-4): GAGVSQSPRYKVTKRGQDVALRCDPISGHVSLYWYRQALGQGPEFLTYFNYEAQQDKSGLPNDRFSAERPEGSISTLTIQRTEQRDSAMYRCASSSRAPEEKLFFGSGTQLSVL.

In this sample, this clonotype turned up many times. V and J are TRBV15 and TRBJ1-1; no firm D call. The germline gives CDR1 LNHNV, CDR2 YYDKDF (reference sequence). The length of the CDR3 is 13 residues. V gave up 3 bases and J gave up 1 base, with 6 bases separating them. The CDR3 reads CATSRDRNTEAFF. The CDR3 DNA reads TGTGCCACCAGCAGGGACCGGAACACTGAAGCTTTCTTT. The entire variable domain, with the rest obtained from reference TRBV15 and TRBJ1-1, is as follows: DAMVIQNPRYQVTQFGKPVTLSCSQTLNHNVMYWYQQKSSQAPKLLFHYYDKDFNNEADTPDNFQSRRPNTSFCFLDIRSPGLGDTAMYLCATSRDRNTEAFFGQGTRLTVV.

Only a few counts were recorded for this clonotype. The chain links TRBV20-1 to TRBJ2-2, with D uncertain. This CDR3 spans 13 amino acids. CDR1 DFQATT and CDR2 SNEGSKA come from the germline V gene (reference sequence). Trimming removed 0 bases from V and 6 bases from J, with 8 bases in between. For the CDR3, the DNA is TGCAGTGCTAGAGATTACCGGTCCGGGGAGCTGTTTTTT. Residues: CSARDYRSGELFF.

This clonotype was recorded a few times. This CDR3 reads CAIRGTTATSGTKRQETQYF. The CDR3 region has the DNA TGTGCCATCAGGGGGACTACGGCGACTAGCGGGACTAAGAGGCAAGAGACCCAGTACTTC. V and J are TRBV10-3 and TRBJ2-5; TRBD2 matches 11 bases. Germline V lookup: CDR1 ENHRY, CDR2 SYGVKD. J lost 2 bases, V lost 6 bases, and 20 bases had no gene match. This CDR3 spans 20 amino acids.

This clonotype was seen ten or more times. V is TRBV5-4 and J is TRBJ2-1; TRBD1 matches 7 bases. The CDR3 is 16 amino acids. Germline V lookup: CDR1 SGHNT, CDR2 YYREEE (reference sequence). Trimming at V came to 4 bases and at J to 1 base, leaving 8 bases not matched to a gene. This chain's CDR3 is CASSAAGGTSYNEQFF. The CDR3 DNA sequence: TGTGCCAGCAGCGCCGCAGGGGGTACTTCCTACAATGAGCAGTTCTTC.

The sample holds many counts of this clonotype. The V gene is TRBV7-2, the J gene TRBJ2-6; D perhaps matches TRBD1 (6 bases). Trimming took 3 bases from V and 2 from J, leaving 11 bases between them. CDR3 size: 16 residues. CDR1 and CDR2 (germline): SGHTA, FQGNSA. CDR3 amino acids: CASSFQGTTGANVLTF. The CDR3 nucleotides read TGTGCCAGCAGCTTCCAGGGGACAACTGGGGCCAACGTCCTGACTTTC.

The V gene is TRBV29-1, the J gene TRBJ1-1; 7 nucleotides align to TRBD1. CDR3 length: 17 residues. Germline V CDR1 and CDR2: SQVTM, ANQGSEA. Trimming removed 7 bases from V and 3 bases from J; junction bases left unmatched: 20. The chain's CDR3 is CSANPRDSAYTYTEAFF. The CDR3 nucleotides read TGCAGCGCCAACCCCCGGGACAGTGCTTATACCTACACTGAAGCTTTCTTT. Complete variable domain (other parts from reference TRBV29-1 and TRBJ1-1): SAVISQKPSRDICQRGTSLTIQCQVDSQVTMMFWYRQQPGQSLTLIATANQGSEATYESGFVIDKFPISRPNLTFSTLTVSNMSPEDSSIYLCSANPRDSAYTYTEAFFGQGTRLTVV.

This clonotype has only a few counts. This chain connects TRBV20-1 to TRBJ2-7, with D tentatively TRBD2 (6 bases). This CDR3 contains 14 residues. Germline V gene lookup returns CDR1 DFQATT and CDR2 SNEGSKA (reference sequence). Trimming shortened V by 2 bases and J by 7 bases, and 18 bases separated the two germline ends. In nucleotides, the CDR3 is TGCAGTGCTAGATCCGGAGGGGCGGGCCTGGAGCAGTACTTC. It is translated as CSARSGGAGLEQYF.

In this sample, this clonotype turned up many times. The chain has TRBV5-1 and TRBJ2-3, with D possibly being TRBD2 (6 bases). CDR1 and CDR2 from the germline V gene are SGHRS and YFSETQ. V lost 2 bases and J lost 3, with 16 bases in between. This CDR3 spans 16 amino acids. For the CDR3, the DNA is TGCGCCAGCAGCTTCCCCCGGGCCGCGGGGACAGATACGCAGTATTTT. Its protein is CASSFPRAAGTDTQYF. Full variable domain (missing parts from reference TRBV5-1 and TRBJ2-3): KAGVTQTPRYLIKTRGQQVTLSCSPISGHRSVSWYQQTPGQGLQFLFEYFSETQRNKGNFPGRFSGRQFSNSRSEMNVSTLELGDSALYLCASSFPRAAGTDTQYFGPGTRLTVL.

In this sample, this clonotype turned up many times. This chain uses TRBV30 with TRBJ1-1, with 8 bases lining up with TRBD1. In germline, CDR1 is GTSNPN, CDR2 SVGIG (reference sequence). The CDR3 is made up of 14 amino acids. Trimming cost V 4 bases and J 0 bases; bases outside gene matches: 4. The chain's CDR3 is CAWTGQGLNTEAFF. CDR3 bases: TGTGCCTGGACTGGACAGGGATTGAACACTGAAGCTTTCTTT.

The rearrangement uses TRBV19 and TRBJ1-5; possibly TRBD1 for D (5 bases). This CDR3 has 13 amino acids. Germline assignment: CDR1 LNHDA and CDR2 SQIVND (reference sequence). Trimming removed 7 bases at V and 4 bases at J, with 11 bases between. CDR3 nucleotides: TGTGCCAGTACAGGGTATGAAAATCAGCCCCAGCATTTT. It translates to CASTGYENQPQHF.

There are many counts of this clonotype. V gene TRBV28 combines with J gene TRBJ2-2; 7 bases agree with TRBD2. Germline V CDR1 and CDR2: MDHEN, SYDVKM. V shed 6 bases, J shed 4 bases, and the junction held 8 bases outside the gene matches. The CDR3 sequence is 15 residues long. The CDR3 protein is CASSFRGLLTGELFF. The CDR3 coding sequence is TGTGCCAGCAGCTTCCGGGGACTACTCACCGGGGAGCTGTTTTTT.

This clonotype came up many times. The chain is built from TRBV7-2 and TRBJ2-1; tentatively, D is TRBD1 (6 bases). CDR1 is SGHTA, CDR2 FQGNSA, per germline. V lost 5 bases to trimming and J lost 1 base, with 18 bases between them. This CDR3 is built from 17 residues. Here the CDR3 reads CASSLQQGIRSYNEQFF. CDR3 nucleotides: TGTGCCAGCAGCCTTCAACAGGGTATAAGGTCCTACAATGAGCAGTTCTTC.

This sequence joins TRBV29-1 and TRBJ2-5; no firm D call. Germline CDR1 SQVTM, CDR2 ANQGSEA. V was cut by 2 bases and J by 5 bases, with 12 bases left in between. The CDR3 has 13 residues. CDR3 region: CSVEKLMGETQYF. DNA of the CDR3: TGCAGCGTTGAAAAGTTGATGGGGGAGACCCAGTACTTC.

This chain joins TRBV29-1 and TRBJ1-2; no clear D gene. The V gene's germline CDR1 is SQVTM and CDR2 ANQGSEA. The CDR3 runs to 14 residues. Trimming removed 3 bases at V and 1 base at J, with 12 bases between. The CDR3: CSVESPVNNYGYTF. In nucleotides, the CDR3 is TGCAGCGTTGAGAGTCCAGTAAATAACTATGGCTACACCTTC.

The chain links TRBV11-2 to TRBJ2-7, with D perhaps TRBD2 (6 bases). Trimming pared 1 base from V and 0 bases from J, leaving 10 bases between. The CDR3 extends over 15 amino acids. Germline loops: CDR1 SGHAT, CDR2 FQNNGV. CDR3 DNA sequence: TGTGCCAGCAGCTTAGGGGTCGGGAGCTCCTACGAGCAGTACTTC. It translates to CASSLGVGSSYEQYF.

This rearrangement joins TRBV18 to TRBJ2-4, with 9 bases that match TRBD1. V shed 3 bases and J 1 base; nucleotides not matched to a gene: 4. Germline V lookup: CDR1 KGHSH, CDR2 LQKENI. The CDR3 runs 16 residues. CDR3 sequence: CASSPGTGMAKNIQYF. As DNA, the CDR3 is TGTGCCAGCTCACCGGGGACAGGGATGGCCAAAAACATTCAGTACTTC.